Given below is one T cell receptor beta chain in context. What this receptor recognizes is not known. Per-nucleotide qualities are absent, and no much larger clonotype sits a single base away. Amplification of TCR beta CDR3 regions was carried out from RNA transcripts. A first-round RT-PCR of the TCR CDR3 used the HTBI primer set with the Qiagen OneStep RT-PCR kit. The libraries were constructed in a second round of multiplex PCR and then size-selected and purified. The libraries were sequenced on an Illumina HiSeq2000 using paired-end 100 bp reads. The study's own analysis went as follows. SOAPnuke was used to process the raw data, with reads discarded if the reads contained adapters or uncalled bases, had a mean Phred below 15, or lacked an exact constant-primer or identifier match. COPE v1.2.5 was used to merge high-quality paired reads, and clonotypes were defined as unique nucleotide sequences. MiTCR v1.1 was used to align clonotypes to the IMGT TRBV, TRBD and TRBJ reference segments. Only V-J combinations with frequency above 0.0001, covering 99% to 99.2% of repertoires, were analysed. A TCS score was defined as the ratio between F50 (clonal expansion) and ExV (chaos), using BLOSUM62-based TCRdist between CDR3 peptides within each V-J. Welch's t-statistics and random forest reduced around 510 V-J features to 13, which were used in a naive Bayes classifier (R e1071). Using fastp trimming at Q25 and MiXCR clonotype assembly, TCRdb reanalyzed the public sequencing data and kept in-frame beta chains. Each entry merges the rows of one CDR3 protein and shows their most common DNA and genes. V and J calls and clone size were set by TCRdb, not the authors. The sample data list around 390,000 distinct CDR3 sequences, and approximately 15% of these were observed just once. 15% to 20% of the sample comes from the top ten.

Moderately to severely active disease, a Clinical Activity Score of at least 3, a NOSPECS grade of at least 4, and a duration under 3 months were present in ophthalmopathy patients. The study excluded patients with uncontrolled infections, other autoimmune diseases, pregnancy or lactation. Diagnoses were based on clinical symptoms, serum thyroxine and TRAb, thyroid ultrasound and orbital computed tomography. PBMCs were isolated from about 10 ml of fresh peripheral blood by Ficoll-Paque density gradient centrifugation. Total RNA was extracted with Trizol reagent, and quality was checked on an Agilent 2100 Bioanalyzer. The germline ends are 3 bases apart after V is trimmed by 0 bases and J by 5 bases. Its CDR3 holds 13 amino acids, cysteine through phenylalanine. The only DNA kept is the CDR3, 39 bases in frame from the first base. As encoded in the germline V gene, CDR1 is SGHDT while CDR2 is YYEEEE.

This entry comes from a study of T cells in Graves' hyperthyroidism and ophthalmopathy (dated by TCRdb to between 2018 and 2021). General notes on the study: Peripheral blood samples were taken at the time of initial diagnosis, prior to any treatment. To identify distinguishing TCR V-J signatures, a discovery cohort of around 100 patients was used, comprising some 43 with Graves' ophthalmopathy and approximately 57 with stable Graves' hyperthyroidism. Whether ophthalmopathy could be predicted prospectively was tested in an independent validation cohort made up of 18 to 20 hyperthyroidism patients plus 17 patients who later progressed to ophthalmopathy. The 90 to 100 discovery patients were randomly split 7:3 into training and test sets. Thyroid tissue and blood T-cell repertoires from six Graves' hyperthyroidism patients were also compared in the study. Once sampling was done, hyperthyroidism patients were given methimazole at a starting dose of 30 mg daily, whereas ophthalmopathy patients were given high-dose intravenous methylprednisolone. TCR Vbeta CDR3 sequencing of around 130 peripheral blood samples (approximately 44 ophthalmopathy, 75 to 80 hyperthyroidism and approximately 17 progressor patients) is reported in the paper. The research as a whole found: In cross-validation, a model built on a 13 V-J signature told ophthalmopathy apart from stable hyperthyroidism with approximately 91% sensitivity and roughly 82% specificity, and in testing the same model reached 80%/75%. Most expanded thyroid clonotypes (frequency above 0.001) were also detected in blood, a finding suggesting that blood repertoires may reflect thyroid immune responses. No statistical method was used to fix the sample size in advance, and group allocation was not hidden from the investigators. In validation, progression to ophthalmopathy was predicted by the model with almost 71% sensitivity and under 85% specificity, a median of about 6.8 months before onset.

The rearranged segments are TRBV5-6 and TRBJ1-6, with the D gene not clear enough to name. This sequence originates from a woman aged 25 to 39 with Graves' ophthalmopathy. The sequenced sample was blood. The CDR3 region has the sequence CASSLDNNSPLHF. The nucleotide sequence is TGTGCCAGCAGCTTGGATAATAATTCACCCCTCCACTTT.